This T cell receptor beta chain was observed in a study of CD8 T cells in Susac syndrome. Across the whole study: Patients with Susac syndrome were therapy-naive, treated with corticosteroids, or treated with intravenous immunoglobulin alone when blood was collected.

Trimming took off 6 bases at V and 5 bases at J, with 13 bases between the two ends. The CDR3 has 13 amino acids. Germline loops: CDR1 MNHNY, CDR2 SVGAGI (reference sequence). General observations from the study: As acknowledged by the study, its TCR sequencing and HLA analysis included a relatively small number of individuals. CD4+ T cell repertoires in Susac syndrome exhibited no evidence of clonal expansion.

Reverse transcription used about 0.45 to 1 ug RNA and random hexamers. Amplification of TCR beta CDR3 by immunoSEQ multiplex PCR spanned 54 Vbeta and 13 Jbeta. MiXCR, run by TCRdb on the immunoSEQ multiplex PCR reads, gives a single entry per CDR3 protein. The sample has hundreds of thousands of distinct CDR3 sequences; approximately 94% are singletons. A word on this clonotype: The target antigen is unknown.

This TCR was sampled from a human donor with Susac syndrome. This rearrangement joins TRBV6-6 to TRBJ1-2, with a tentative D call TRBD1 (5 bases). Sequencing was done on a sample of CD4+ T cells from PBMCs. The CDR3 protein is CASRTGDGYGYTF. CDR3 nucleotide sequence: TGTGCCAGCAGGACCGGGGACGGTTATGGCTACACCTTC.